Following are 27 T cell receptor beta chains from one sample sequenced in a study of OX40 agonist ivuxolimab in advanced cancers. Produced via immunoSEQ multiplex PCR; TCRdb's table is partial and in-frame only. The sample lists approximately 70,000 clones, 84% occurring once. Sequenced here: CD4+ or CD8+ T cells sorted from blood, sampled in a trial of the OX40 agonist ivuxolimab. The origin of the receptors is an adult with an advanced solid tumor such as melanoma, head and neck, liver or kidney cancer.

J is TRBJ2-4 and V is TRBV7-9, with D unclear. The CDR3 runs to 13 residues. V gave up 2 bases and J gave up 4 bases, with 6 bases separating them. From germline, CDR1 is SEHNR and CDR2 FQNEAQ (reference sequence). The CDR3: CASSLYSKNIQYF. In DNA form, the CDR3 reads TGTGCCAGCAGCTTATACTCAAAAAACATTCAGTACTTC.

This clone was picked up a small number of times. The chain has TRBV28 and TRBJ1-1; perhaps TRBD1 as D (6 bases). Germline V gives CDR1 MDHEN, CDR2 SYDVKM. The length of the CDR3 is 16 residues. Deletions cut 6 bases from V and 7 bases from J, with 24 bases between. DNA of the CDR3: TGTGCCAGCAGCTCCATGACGGACAGACCCCCCGGTGAAGCTTTCTTT. It specifies CASSSMTDRPPGEAFF.

CDR3 sequence reads: CASSLGGQPYGYTF. The CDR3 coding sequence is TGTGCCAGCAGTTTAGGGGGACAGCCTTATGGCTACACCTTC. The chain recombines TRBV27 with TRBJ1-2; 7 positions agree with TRBD1. The CDR3 extends over 14 amino acids. Germline V gene lookup returns CDR1 MNHEY and CDR2 SMNVEV (reference sequence). V shed 2 bases and J 5 bases; nucleotides not matched to a gene: 5.

V is TRBV4-2 and J is TRBJ2-2; possible D gene TRBD1, 6 bases. The germline CDR1 and CDR2 sequences are LGHNA and YNFKEQ. The CDR3 has 17 residues. The V end lost 4 bases, the J end lost 0 bases, and 15 bases lay between the germline ends. CDR3 coding DNA: TGTGCCAGCAGCCGTTACATGGGGGCCTCGAACACCGGGGAGCTGTTTTTT. It encodes CASSRYMGASNTGELFF.

The J gene is TRBJ1-2, the V gene TRBV5-1; the D gene is possibly TRBD1 (6 bases). CDR1 and CDR2 (germline): SGHRS, YFSETQ. The V and J ends lost 3 bases and 2 bases respectively, with 17 bases between them. The CDR3 runs to 16 residues. CDR3: CASSSRGWGRNYGYTF. CDR3 DNA: TGCGCCAGCAGCTCAAGGGGCTGGGGGCGGAACTATGGCTACACCTTC.

V usage is TRBV28 and J usage is TRBJ2-5, with D perhaps given as TRBD1 or TRBD2 (6 bases each). Germline CDR1 MDHEN, CDR2 SYDVKM. V was cut by 8 bases and J by 1 base, with 11 bases left in between. The CDR3 runs to 13 residues. The CDR3: CASGGGSQETQYF. The CDR3 nucleotides read TGTGCCAGCGGAGGGGGGTCCCAAGAGACCCAGTACTTC.

This clone was recorded once. This sequence joins TRBV10-3 and TRBJ1-4; tentative D call: TRBD1 (5 bases). This CDR3 has 16 amino acids. V was pared by 6 bases and J by 4 bases, with 18 bases between. Germline-derived CDR1 and CDR2 are ENHRY and SYGVKD. In DNA form, the CDR3 reads TGTGCCATCAGGGGAGGGACGGATTCCGATAATGAAAAACTGTTTTTT. This gives the protein CAIRGGTDSDNEKLFF.

The V gene is TRBV27, the J gene TRBJ2-1; 15 bases fit TRBD2. Germline trimming cut 4 bases from V and 4 bases from J; bases unmatched to any gene: 2. Germline V gene sequence: CDR1 MNHEY, CDR2 SMNVEV (reference sequence). The CDR3 covers 16 residues. This CDR3 reads CASSSGTSGGYNEQFF. The CDR3 DNA follows: TGTGCCAGCAGTTCAGGGACTAGCGGGGGGTACAATGAGCAGTTCTTC.

This clone came up a few times. This chain uses TRBV5-6 with TRBJ1-5; 7 bases are shared with TRBD1. Losses at the gene ends were 2 bases for V and 0 bases for J; bases not matched to a gene: 5. The germline V gene has CDR1 SGHDT and CDR2 YYEEEE. There are 16 residues in the CDR3. The chain's CDR3 is CASSLQGRHSNQPQHF. CDR3 in DNA: TGTGCCAGCAGCTTACAGGGGCGTCATAGCAATCAGCCCCAGCATTTT.

This chain connects TRBV13 to TRBJ2-5; the D call may be TRBD1 or TRBD2 (6 bases each). The J call may be faulty, since TRBJ2-7 better matches the DNA end. The CDR3 runs to 15 residues. Germline V gene data show CDR1 as PRHDT and CDR2 as FYEKMQ (reference sequence). CDR3 nucleotides: TGTGCCAGCAGCTCGCGAATGGGGGGCCCCTACGAGCAGTACTTC. This encodes CASSSRMGGPYEQYF.

This rearrangement joins TRBV29-1 to TRBJ1-2; 8 bases agree with TRBD1. The V gene end was trimmed by 7 bases and the J gene end by 7 bases; junction bases not matched to a gene: 11. This CDR3 has 13 residues. The germline CDR1 and CDR2 sequences are SQVTM and ANQGSEA. DNA for the CDR3: TGCAGCGCCATGGGCCCAGGGGGCGGTGGCTACACCTTC. Amino acids: CSAMGPGGGGYTF. Full variable domain (remainder filled in from reference TRBV29-1 and TRBJ1-2): SAVISQKPSRDICQRGTSLTIQCQVDSQVTMMFWYRQQPGQSLTLIATANQGSEATYESGFVIDKFPISRPNLTFSTLTVSNMSPEDSSIYLCSAMGPGGGGYTFGSGTRLTVV.

This chain connects TRBV27 to TRBJ2-3; a possible D gene is TRBD2 (6 bases). V was trimmed by 4 bases and J by 13 bases, leaving 21 bases between them. The CDR3 loop spans 14 amino acids. CDR1 and CDR2 (germline): MNHEY, SMNVEV (reference sequence). This CDR3 is CASSSTPGTSFKYF. The CDR3 DNA follows: TGTGCCAGCAGTTCCACCCCCGGGACTTCCTTTAAGTATTTT.

The chain carries TRBV7-2 and TRBJ2-7; 14 bases align to TRBD2. CDR3 length: 18 amino acids. The germline CDR1 and CDR2 sequences are SGHTA and FQGNSA. V was pared by 1 base and J by 3 bases, with 8 bases of the junction left unmatched. For the CDR3, the DNA is TGTGCCAGCAGCTTAGAGGGGGGACTAGCGGGAGTCAACTACGAGCAGTACTTC. Its translation: CASSLEGGLAGVNYEQYF.

In its sample, this clone was seen a few times. The chain recombines TRBV4-3 with TRBJ1-3; D unresolved. V was pared by 0 bases and J by 0 bases, with 18 bases between. CDR3 length: 19 amino acids. Per the germline V gene, CDR1 is LGHNA and CDR2 is YSLEER. The CDR3 DNA reads TGCGCCAGCAGCCAAGAGTCTTACGGCGGAGGAAACTCTGGAAACACCATATATTTT. This codes for CASSQESYGGGNSGNTIYF.

About this clone: The sample contains more than one DNA sequence encoding this CDR3. V is TRBV5-4 and J is TRBJ1-2; D gene ambiguous. V was clipped by 4 bases and J by 2 bases, with 12 bases between them. CDR3 length: 14 residues. Germline-derived CDR1 and CDR2 are SGHNT and YYREEE (reference sequence). CDR3 nucleotide sequence: TGTGCCAGCAGCCCCCCCCGCGGGAACTATGGCTACACCTTC. This sequence encodes CASSPPRGNYGYTF. Supplemented by reference TRBV5-4 and TRBJ1-2, the full variable domain reads ETGVTQSPTHLIKTRGQQVTLRCSSQSGHNTVSWYQQALGQGPQFIFQYYREEENGRGNFPPRFSGLQFPNYSSELNVNALELDDSALYLCASSPPRGNYGYTFGSGTRLTVV.

The rearrangement uses TRBV7-2 and TRBJ1-2, with no clear D. V was pared by 2 bases and J by 6 bases, with 16 bases between. The CDR3 has 15 residues. Germline loops: CDR1 SGHTA, CDR2 FQGNSA. CDR3 DNA: TGTGCCAGCAGCTTAAGAGGCAGTAAAGGGAATGGCTACACCTTC. Its translation is CASSLRGSKGNGYTF.

The J gene is TRBJ2-1, the V gene TRBV5-5; a weak D match, TRBD2 (5 bases). Germline values: CDR1 SGHKS, CDR2 YYEKEE (reference sequence). Trimming shortened V by 4 bases and J by 1 base, and 12 bases separated the two germline ends. The CDR3 length is 15 residues. CDR3 nucleotides: TGTGCCAGCAGCCAGAGCGGAAATTCCTACAATGAGCAGTTCTTC. It codes for CASSQSGNSYNEQFF.

The rearrangement joins TRBV5-1 to TRBJ1-2, with D unresolved. CDR3 length: 15 amino acids. From germline, CDR1 is SGHRS and CDR2 YFSETQ. Trimming cost V 3 bases and J 6 bases, with 18 bases left between them. The chain's CDR3 is CASSSGSGFRHGYTF. The CDR3, as DNA: TGCGCCAGCAGCTCCGGATCAGGATTCCGTCATGGCTACACCTTC.

The V call is TRBV18, the J call TRBJ2-7; D is possibly TRBD1 (5 bases). The V and J ends lost 4 bases and 5 bases respectively, with 15 bases between them. CDR1 is KGHSH, CDR2 LQKENI, per germline. CDR3 length: 14 residues. The CDR3 here is CASSLQQDRDEQYF. Written as DNA, the CDR3 is TGTGCCAGCTCACTACAACAGGATCGAGACGAGCAGTACTTC.

The sample holds one count of this clone. The CDR3 DNA sequence: TGTGCCAGCAGCTTTTTGGGGGAGGGGCACACTGAAGCTTTCTTT. Residues: CASSFLGEGHTEAFF. The rearrangement links TRBV7-9 to TRBJ1-1; tentative D call: TRBD1 (5 bases). Trimming took off 3 bases at V and 3 bases at J, with 14 bases between the two ends. In germline, CDR1 is SEHNR, CDR2 FQNEAQ (reference sequence). CDR3 length: 15 amino acids.

The V and J genes are TRBV20-1 and TRBJ2-3, with TRBD1 identical over 7 bases. This CDR3 comprises 11 residues. CDR1 and CDR2 from the germline V gene are DFQATT and SNEGSKA (reference sequence). J gave up 7 bases and V 6 bases, and 4 bases lay outside the gene matches. This CDR3 reads CSARQGYTQYF. CDR3 nucleotides: TGCAGTGCAAGACAGGGCTATACGCAGTATTTT.

The chain uses TRBV9 and TRBJ1-3, with D hard to call. Germline-derived CDR1 and CDR2 are SGDLS and YYNGEE. The CDR3 is 14 residues long. V lost 0 bases and J lost 0, with 4 bases in between. CDR3 residues: CASSVGDSGNTIYF. The CDR3 bases are TGTGCCAGCAGCGTAGGGGACTCTGGAAACACCATATATTTT.

The J gene is TRBJ1-5, the V gene TRBV10-3; D perhaps matches TRBD1 (5 bases). V gave up 3 bases and J gave up 3 bases, with 12 bases separating them. The CDR3 spans 15 residues. CDR1 is ENHRY and CDR2 is SYGVKD in the germline V gene. In DNA form, the CDR3 reads TGTGCCATCAGTGAACTACCGGGACCCAATCAGCCCCAGCATTTT. Its protein is CAISELPGPNQPQHF.

This chain links TRBV12-5 with TRBJ2-1; 9 bases match TRBD1. This CDR3 contains 14 residues. Germline CDR1 LGHNT, CDR2 FRNRAP. Trimming cost V 4 bases and J 8 bases; bases outside gene matches: 6. CDR3 nucleotide sequence: TGTGCTAGTGGTTGGGGACAGGGTAGGGATGAGCAGTTCTTC. This codes for CASGWGQGRDEQFF.

The chain carries TRBV5-3 and TRBJ1-3, with TRBD1 matching 10 bases. TRBV5-3 is designated an ORF whose function remains uncertain. The CDR3 is 15 residues long. After removal of 4 bases from V and 2 bases from J, the junction contained 3 bases not matched to a gene. CDR3 sequence reads: CARSTGTGAGNTIYF. For the CDR3, the DNA is TGTGCCAGAAGCACTGGGACAGGGGCTGGAAACACCATATATTTT.

The gene calls are TRBV7-2 and TRBJ1-5; D is unresolved. Germline loops: CDR1 SGHTA, CDR2 FQGNSA. Trimming pared 5 bases from V and 5 bases from J, leaving 10 bases between. The CDR3 consists of 13 residues. CDR3 region: CASSPGMDQPQHF. In DNA form, the CDR3 reads TGTGCCAGCAGCCCTGGAATGGATCAGCCCCAGCATTTT.

This clone was seen more than once but under ten times. The V call is TRBV27, the J call TRBJ2-1; the D gene is possibly TRBD1 (6 bases). The V and J ends lost 7 bases and 0 bases respectively, with 13 bases between them. The length of the CDR3 is 15 residues. CDR1 MNHEY and CDR2 SMNVEV come from the germline V gene (reference sequence). CDR3 region: CASTATGYSYNEQFF. The DNA of the CDR3 is TGTGCCAGCACCGCAACAGGGTACTCCTACAATGAGCAGTTCTTC.